The source of this T cell receptor beta chain is a study of immune characterization of retroperitoneal liposarcoma. TCRdb itself ran the PCR reads through MiXCR, one entry per CDR3 protein. This table holds about 10,000 distinct CDR3 sequences, 25% to 30% found once. By proportion, this clonotype is medium-sized. CDR1 and CDR2 from the germline V gene are SGHTA and FQGNSA. The V end was cut by 1 base, the J end by 4 bases, with 4 bases between. The CDR3 spans 12 residues. The TCR comes from a male donor with retroperitoneal liposarcoma. Sequencing was performed on tumor tissue. The chain employs TRBV7-2 and TRBJ2-5; D gene ambiguous. The CDR3 DNA reads as TGTGCCAGCAGCTTAGGAGCAGAGACCCAGTACTTC. Translating it yields CASSLGAETQYF.